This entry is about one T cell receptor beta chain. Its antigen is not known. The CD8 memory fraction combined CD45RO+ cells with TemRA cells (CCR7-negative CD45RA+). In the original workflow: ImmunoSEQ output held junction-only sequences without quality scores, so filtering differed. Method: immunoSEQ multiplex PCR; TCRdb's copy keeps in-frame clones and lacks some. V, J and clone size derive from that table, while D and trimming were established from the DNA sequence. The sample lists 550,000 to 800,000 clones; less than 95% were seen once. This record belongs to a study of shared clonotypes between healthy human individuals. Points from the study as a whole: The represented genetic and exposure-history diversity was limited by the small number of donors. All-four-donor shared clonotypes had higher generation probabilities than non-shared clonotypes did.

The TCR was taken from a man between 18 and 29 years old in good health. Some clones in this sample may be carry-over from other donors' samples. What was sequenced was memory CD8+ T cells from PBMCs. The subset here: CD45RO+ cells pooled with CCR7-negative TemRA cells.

The CDR3 reads CASSLWGGRGDEQFF. The CDR3 DNA reads TGTGCCAGCAGCCTATGGGGCGGGAGAGGTGATGAGCAGTTCTTC. The chain carries TRBV9 and TRBJ2-1; TRBD2 matches at 7 bases. V was clipped by 4 bases and J by 8 bases; unmatched bases: 12. Germline assignment: CDR1 SGDLS and CDR2 YYNGEE. The CDR3 runs 15 residues.